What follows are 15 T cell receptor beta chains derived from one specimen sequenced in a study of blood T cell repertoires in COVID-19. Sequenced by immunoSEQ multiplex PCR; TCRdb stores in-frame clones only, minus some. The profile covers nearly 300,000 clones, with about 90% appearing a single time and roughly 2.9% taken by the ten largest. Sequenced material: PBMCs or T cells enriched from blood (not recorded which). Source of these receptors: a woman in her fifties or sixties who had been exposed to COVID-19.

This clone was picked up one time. The CDR3 coding sequence is TGTGCCAGCAGTGAAGAGGGACAGGGTTCTGGAGGCTACACCTTC. Translation: CASSEEGQGSGGYTF. The genes are TRBV2 and TRBJ1-2, with TRBD1 matching over 9 bases. The CDR3 runs to 15 residues. J was trimmed by 8 bases and V by 1 base; bases with no gene match: 8. CDR1 is SNHLY and CDR2 is FYNNEI in the germline V gene.

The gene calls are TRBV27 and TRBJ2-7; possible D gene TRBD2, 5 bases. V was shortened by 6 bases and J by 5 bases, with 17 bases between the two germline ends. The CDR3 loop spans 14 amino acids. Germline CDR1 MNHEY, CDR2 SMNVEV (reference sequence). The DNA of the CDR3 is TGTGCCAGCAGCAGCGGAACGACTTATGACGAGCAGTACTTC. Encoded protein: CASSSGTTYDEQYF.

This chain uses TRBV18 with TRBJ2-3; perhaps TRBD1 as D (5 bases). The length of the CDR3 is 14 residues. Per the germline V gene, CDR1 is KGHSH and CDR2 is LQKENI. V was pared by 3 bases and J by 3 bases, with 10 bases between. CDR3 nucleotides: TGTGCCAGCTCACCTCAGGGTGGTACAGATACGCAGTATTTT. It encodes CASSPQGGTDTQYF.

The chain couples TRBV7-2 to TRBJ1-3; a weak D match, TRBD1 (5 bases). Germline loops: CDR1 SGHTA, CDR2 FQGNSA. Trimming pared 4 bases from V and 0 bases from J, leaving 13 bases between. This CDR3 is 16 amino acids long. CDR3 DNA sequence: TGTGCCAGCAGCTCCACTCACAGGATCTCTGGAAACACCATATATTTT. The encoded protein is CASSSTHRISGNTIYF. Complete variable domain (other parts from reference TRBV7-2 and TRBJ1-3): GAGVSQSPSNKVTEKGKDVELRCDPISGHTALYWYRQSLGQGLEFLIYFQGNSAPDKSGLPSDRFSAERTGGSVSTLTIQRTQQEDSAVYLCASSSTHRISGNTIYFGEGSWLTVV.

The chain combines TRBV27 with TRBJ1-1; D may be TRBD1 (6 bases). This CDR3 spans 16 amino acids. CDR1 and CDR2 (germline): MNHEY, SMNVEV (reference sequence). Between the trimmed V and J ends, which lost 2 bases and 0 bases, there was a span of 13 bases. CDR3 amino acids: CASSLVGTTMNTEAFF. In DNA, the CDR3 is TGTGCCAGCAGTTTAGTAGGGACAACTATGAACACTGAAGCTTTCTTT.

The CDR3 DNA is TGTGCCAGCAGTTTAAATAGCGGGGGATACACCGGGGAGCTGTTTTTT. Encoded protein: CASSLNSGGYTGELFF. The chain has TRBV28 and TRBJ2-2; 9 bases line up with TRBD2. The junction had 4 bases not matched to a gene; V was cut back by 2 bases and J by 3 bases. This CDR3 is built from 16 residues. The V gene's germline CDR1 is MDHEN and CDR2 SYDVKM.

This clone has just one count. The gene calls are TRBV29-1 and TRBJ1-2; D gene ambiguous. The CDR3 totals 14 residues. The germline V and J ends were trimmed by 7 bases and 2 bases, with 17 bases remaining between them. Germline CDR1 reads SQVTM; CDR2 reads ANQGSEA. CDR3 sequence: CSAPADGWNYGYTF. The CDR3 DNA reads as TGCAGCGCCCCGGCGGATGGCTGGAACTATGGCTACACCTTC.

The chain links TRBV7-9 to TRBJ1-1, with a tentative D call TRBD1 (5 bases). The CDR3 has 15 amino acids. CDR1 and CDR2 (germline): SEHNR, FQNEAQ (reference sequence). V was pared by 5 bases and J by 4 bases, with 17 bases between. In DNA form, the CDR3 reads TGTGCCAGCAGCGACGGGACTCCCCTGGGCACTGAAGCTTTCTTT. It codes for CASSDGTPLGTEAFF. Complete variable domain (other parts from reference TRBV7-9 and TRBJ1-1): DTGVSQNPRHKITKRGQNVTFRCDPISEHNRLYWYRQTLGQGPEFLTYFQNEAQLEKSRLLSDRFSAERPKGSFSTLEIQRTEQGDSAMYLCASSDGTPLGTEAFFGQGTRLTVV.

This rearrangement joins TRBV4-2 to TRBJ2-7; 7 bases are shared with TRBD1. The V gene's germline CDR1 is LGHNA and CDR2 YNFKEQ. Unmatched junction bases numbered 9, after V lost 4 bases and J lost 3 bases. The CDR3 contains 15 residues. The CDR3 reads CASSRTGTVGYEQYF. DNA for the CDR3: TGTGCCAGCAGCCGAACCGGGACAGTAGGCTACGAGCAGTACTTC.

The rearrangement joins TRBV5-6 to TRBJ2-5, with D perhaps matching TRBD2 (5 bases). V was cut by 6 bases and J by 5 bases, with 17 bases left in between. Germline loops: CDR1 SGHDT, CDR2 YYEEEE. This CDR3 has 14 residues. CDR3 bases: TGTGCCAGCACACCGGGAACCGAAGCGGAGACCCAGTACTTC. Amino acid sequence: CASTPGTEAETQYF.

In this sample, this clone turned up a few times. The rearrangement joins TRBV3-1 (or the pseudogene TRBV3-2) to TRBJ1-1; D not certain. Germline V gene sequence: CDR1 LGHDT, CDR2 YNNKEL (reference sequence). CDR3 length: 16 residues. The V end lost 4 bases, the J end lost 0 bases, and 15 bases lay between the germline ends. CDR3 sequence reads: CASSLRSPSMNTEAFF. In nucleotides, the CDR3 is TGTGCCAGCAGCCTTCGGAGTCCCTCCATGAACACTGAAGCTTTCTTT.

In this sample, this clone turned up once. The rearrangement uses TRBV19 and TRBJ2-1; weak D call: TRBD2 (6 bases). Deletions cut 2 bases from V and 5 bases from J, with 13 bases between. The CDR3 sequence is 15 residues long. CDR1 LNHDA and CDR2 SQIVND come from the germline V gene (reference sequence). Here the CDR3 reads CASSIWGEPNNEQFF. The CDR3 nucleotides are TGTGCCAGTAGTATATGGGGGGAACCGAACAATGAGCAGTTCTTC.

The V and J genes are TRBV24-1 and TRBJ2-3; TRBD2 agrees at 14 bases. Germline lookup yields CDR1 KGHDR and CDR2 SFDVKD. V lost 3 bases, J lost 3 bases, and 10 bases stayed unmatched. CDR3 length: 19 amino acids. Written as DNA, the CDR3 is TGTGCCACCAGTGATCAAGGGACTAGCGGGGGAGTTCTTACAGATACGCAGTATTTT. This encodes CATSDQGTSGGVLTDTQYF.

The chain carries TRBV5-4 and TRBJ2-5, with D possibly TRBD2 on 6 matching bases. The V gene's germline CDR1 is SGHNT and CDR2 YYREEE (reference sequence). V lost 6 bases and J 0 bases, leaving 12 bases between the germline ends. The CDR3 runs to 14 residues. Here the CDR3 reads CASNRGMDQETQYF. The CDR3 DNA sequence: TGTGCCAGCAACCGGGGGATGGACCAAGAGACCCAGTACTTC. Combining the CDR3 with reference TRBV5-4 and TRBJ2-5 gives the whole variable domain ETGVTQSPTHLIKTRGQQVTLRCSSQSGHNTVSWYQQALGQGPQFIFQYYREEENGRGNFPPRFSGLQFPNYSSELNVNALELDDSALYLCASNRGMDQETQYFGPGTRLLVL.

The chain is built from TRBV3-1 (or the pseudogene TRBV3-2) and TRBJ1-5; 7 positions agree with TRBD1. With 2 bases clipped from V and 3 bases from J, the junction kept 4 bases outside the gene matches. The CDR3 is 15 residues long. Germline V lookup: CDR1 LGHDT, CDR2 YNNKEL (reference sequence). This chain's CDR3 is CASSQTGQTNQPQHF. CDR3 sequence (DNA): TGTGCCAGCAGCCAAACGGGACAGACCAATCAGCCCCAGCATTTT.